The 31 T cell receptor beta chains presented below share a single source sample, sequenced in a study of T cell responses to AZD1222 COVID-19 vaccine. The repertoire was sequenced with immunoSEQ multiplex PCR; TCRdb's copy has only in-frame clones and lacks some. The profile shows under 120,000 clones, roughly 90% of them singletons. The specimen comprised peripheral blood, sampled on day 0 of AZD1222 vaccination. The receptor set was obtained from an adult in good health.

CDR3 protein: CASSPLGGGGETQYF. Written as DNA, the CDR3 is TGTGCCAGCAGCCCCCTTGGCGGGGGAGGAGAGACCCAGTACTTC. The chain uses TRBV7-2 and TRBJ2-5; 7 nucleotides match TRBD2. Germline assignment: CDR1 SGHTA and CDR2 FQGNSA. The CDR3 extends over 15 amino acids. V shed 5 bases, J shed 4 bases, and the junction held 10 bases outside the gene matches.

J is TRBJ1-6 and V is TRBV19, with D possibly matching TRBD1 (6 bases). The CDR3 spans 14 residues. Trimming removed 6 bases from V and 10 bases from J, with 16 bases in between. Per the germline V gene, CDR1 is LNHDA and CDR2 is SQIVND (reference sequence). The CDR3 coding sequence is TGTGCCAGTAGAATCCGGGGGCTTCGATCACCCCTCCACTTT. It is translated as CASRIRGLRSPLHF.

CDR3 protein: CASSLGSGRNTIYF. CDR3 in DNA: TGTGCCAGCAGCCTCGGGTCAGGCCGAAACACCATATATTTT. V and J are TRBV3-1 (or the pseudogene TRBV3-2) and TRBJ1-3; D not certain. Trimming left V 4 bases short and J 5 bases short, with 12 bases between. Germline CDR1 reads LGHDT; CDR2 reads YNNKEL (reference sequence). The length of the CDR3 is 14 residues.

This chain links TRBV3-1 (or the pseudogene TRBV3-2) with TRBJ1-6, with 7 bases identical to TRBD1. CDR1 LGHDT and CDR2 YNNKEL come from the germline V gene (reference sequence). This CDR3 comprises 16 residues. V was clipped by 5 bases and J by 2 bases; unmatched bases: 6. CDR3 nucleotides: TGTGCCAGCAGCGTCCTACAGGGGACCTATAATTCACCCCTCCACTTT. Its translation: CASSVLQGTYNSPLHF.

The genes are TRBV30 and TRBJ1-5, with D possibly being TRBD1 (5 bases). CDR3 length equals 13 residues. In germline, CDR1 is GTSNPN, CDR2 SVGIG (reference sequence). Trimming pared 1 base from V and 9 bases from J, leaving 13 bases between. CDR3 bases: TGTGCCTGGAGTGACCGGACACCGGGGCCCCAGCATTTT. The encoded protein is CAWSDRTPGPQHF.

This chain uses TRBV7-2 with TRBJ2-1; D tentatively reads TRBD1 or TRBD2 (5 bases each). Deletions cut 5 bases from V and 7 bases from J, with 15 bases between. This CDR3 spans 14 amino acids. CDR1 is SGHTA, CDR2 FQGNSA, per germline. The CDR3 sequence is CASSPSRAGNEQFF. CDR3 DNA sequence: TGTGCCAGCAGCCCCTCGAGGGCAGGGAATGAGCAGTTCTTC.

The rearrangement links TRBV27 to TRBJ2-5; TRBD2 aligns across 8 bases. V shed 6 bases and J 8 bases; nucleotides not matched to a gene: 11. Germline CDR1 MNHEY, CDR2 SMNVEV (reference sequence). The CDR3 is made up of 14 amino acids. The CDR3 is CASSGLAGPETQYF. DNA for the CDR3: TGTGCCAGCAGCGGTTTAGCGGGGCCCGAAACCCAGTACTTC.

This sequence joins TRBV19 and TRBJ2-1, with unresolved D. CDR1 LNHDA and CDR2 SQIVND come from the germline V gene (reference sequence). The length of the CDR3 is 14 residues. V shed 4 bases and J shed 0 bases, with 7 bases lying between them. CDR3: CASSTQSSYNEQFF. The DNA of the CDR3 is TGTGCCAGTAGTACACAGAGCTCCTACAATGAGCAGTTCTTC. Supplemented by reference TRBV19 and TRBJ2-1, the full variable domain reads DGGITQSPKYLFRKEGQNVTLSCEQNLNHDAMYWYRQDPGQGLRLIYYSQIVNDFQKGDIAEGYSVSREKKESFPLTVTSAQKNPTAFYLCASSTQSSYNEQFFGPGTRLTVL.

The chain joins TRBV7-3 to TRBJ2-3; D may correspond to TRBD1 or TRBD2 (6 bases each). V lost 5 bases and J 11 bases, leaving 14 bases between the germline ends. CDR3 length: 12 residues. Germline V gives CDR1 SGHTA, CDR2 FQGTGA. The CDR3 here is CASSETGRMQYF. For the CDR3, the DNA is TGTGCCAGCAGCGAAACAGGGAGGATGCAGTATTTT. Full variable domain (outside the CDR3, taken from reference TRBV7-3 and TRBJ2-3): GAGVSQTPSNKVTEKGKYVELRCDPISGHTALYWYRQSLGQGPEFLIYFQGTGAADDSGLPNDRFFAVRPEGSVSTLKIQRTERGDSAVYLCASSETGRMQYFGPGTRLTVL.

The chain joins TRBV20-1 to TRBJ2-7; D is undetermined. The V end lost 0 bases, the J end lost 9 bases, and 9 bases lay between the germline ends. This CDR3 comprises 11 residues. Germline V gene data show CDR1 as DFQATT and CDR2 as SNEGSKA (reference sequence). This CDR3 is CSAREGLGQYF. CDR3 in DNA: TGCAGTGCTAGAGAAGGCTTAGGGCAGTACTTC.

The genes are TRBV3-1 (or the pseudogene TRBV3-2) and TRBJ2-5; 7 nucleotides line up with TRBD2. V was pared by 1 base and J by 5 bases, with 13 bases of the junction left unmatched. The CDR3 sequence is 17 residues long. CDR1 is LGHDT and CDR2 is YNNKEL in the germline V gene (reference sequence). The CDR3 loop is CASSQAMGGIPFETQYF. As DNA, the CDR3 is TGTGCCAGCAGCCAAGCAATGGGAGGGATCCCCTTTGAGACCCAGTACTTC.

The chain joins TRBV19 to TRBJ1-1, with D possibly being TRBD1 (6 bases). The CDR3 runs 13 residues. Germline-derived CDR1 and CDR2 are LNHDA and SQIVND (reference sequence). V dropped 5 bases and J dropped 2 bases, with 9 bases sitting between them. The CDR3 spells CASSEQGNTEAFF. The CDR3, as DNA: TGTGCCAGTAGTGAACAGGGAAACACTGAAGCTTTCTTT.

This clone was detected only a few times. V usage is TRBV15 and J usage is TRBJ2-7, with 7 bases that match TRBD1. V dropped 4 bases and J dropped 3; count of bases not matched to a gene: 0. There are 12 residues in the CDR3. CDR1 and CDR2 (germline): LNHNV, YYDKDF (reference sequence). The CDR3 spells CATSTGGYEQYF. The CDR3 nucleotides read TGTGCCACCAGCACAGGGGGCTACGAGCAGTACTTC.

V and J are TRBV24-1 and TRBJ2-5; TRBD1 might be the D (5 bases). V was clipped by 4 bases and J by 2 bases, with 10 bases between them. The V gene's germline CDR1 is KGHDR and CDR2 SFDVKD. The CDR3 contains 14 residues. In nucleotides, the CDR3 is TGTGCCACCAGTGACCCTAGACAGCAAGAGACCCAGTACTTC. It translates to CATSDPRQQETQYF.

For the CDR3, the DNA is TGTGCCAGCAGTGGTACGGTTCAGCCCCAGCATTTT. Translated, it gives CASSGTVQPQHF. V usage is TRBV2 and J usage is TRBJ1-5; D gene unclear. V shed 4 bases and J shed 6 bases, with 7 bases lying between them. CDR1 is SNHLY, CDR2 FYNNEI, per germline. The CDR3 loop spans 12 amino acids.

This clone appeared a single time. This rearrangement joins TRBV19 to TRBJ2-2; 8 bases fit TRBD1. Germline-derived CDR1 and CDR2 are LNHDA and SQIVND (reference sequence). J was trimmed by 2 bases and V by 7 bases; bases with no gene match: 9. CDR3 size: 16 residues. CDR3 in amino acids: CASTLRQGSNTGELFF. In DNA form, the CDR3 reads TGTGCCAGTACCTTAAGACAGGGGAGCAACACCGGGGAGCTGTTTTTT.

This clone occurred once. The CDR3 nucleotides are TGTGCCAGTGCCCCGACAGTTAGCACAGATACGCAGTATTTT. Encoded protein: CASAPTVSTDTQYF. The chain has TRBV19 and TRBJ2-3; weak D call: TRBD1 (5 bases). The CDR3 is made up of 14 amino acids. Trimming took 8 bases from V and 0 from J, leaving 12 bases between them. Germline V lookup: CDR1 LNHDA, CDR2 SQIVND (reference sequence).

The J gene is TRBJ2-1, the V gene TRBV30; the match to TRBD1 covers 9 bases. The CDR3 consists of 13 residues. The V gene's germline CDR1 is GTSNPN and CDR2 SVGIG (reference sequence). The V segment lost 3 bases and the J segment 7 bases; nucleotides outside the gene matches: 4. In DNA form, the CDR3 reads TGTGCCTGGAGCCCGGACAGGGGTAATGAGCAGTTCTTC. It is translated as CAWSPDRGNEQFF.

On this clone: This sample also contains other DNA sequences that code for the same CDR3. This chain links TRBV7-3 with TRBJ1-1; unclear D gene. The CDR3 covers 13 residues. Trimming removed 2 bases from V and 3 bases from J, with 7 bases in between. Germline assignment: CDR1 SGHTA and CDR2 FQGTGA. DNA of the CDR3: TGTGCCAGCAGCTTACGTGGCGACACTGAAGCTTTCTTT. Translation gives CASSLRGDTEAFF.

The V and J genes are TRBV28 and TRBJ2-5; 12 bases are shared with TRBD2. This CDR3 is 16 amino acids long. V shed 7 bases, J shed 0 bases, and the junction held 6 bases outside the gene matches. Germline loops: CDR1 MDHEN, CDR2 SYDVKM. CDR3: CASTPRTSGNQETQYF. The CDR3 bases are TGTGCCAGCACCCCCCGGACTAGCGGGAACCAAGAGACCCAGTACTTC.

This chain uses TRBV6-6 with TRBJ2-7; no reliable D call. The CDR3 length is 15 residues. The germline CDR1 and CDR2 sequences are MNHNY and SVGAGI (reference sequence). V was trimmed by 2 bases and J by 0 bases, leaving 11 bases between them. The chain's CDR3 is CASSYGDRSSYEQYF. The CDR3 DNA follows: TGTGCCAGCAGTTACGGTGATAGGAGCTCCTACGAGCAGTACTTC.

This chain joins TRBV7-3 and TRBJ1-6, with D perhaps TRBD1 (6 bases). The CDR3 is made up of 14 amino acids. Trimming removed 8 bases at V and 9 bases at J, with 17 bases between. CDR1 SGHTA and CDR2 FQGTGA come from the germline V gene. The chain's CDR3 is CASRARTDVSPLHF. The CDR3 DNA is TGTGCCAGCCGGGCCCGGACAGACGTTTCACCCCTCCACTTT. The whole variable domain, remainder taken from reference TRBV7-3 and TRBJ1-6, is GAGVSQTPSNKVTEKGKYVELRCDPISGHTALYWYRQSLGQGPEFLIYFQGTGAADDSGLPNDRFFAVRPEGSVSTLKIQRTERGDSAVYLCASRARTDVSPLHFGNGTRLTVT.

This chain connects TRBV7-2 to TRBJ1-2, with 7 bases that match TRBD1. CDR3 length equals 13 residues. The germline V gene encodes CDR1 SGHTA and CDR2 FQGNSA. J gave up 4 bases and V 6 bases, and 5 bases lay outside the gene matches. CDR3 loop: CASSKGQSYGYTF. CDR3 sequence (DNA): TGTGCCAGCAGTAAGGGACAGTCCTATGGCTACACCTTC.

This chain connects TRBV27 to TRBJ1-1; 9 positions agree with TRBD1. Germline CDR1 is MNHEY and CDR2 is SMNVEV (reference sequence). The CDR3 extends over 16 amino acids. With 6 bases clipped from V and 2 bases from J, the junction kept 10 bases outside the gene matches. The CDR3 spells CASSQPRTGENTEAFF. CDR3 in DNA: TGTGCCAGCAGCCAACCCCGGACAGGGGAAAACACTGAAGCTTTCTTT.

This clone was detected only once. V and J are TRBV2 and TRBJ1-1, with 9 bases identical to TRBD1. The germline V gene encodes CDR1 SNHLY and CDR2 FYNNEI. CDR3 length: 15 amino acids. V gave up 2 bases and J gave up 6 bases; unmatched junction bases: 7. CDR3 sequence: CASSETSDRGAEAFF. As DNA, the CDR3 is TGTGCCAGCAGTGAAACTTCCGACAGGGGGGCTGAAGCTTTCTTT. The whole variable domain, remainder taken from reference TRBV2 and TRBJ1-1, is EPEVTQTPSHQVTQMGQEVILRCVPISNHLYFYWYRQILGQKVEFLVSFYNNEISEKSEIFDDQFSVERPDGSNFTLKIRSTKLEDSAMYFCASSETSDRGAEAFFGQGTRLTVV.

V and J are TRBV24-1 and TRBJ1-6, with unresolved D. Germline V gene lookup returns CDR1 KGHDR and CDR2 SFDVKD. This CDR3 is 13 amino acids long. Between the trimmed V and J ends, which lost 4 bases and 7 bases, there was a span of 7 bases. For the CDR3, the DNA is TGTGCCACCAGTGACACTACGAATTCACCCCTCCACTTT. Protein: CATSDTTNSPLHF.

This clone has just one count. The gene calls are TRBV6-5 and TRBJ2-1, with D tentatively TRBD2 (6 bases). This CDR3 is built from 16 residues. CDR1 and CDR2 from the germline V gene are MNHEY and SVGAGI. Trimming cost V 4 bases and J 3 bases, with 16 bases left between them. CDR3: CASSLSQGTYYNEQFF. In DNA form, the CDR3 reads TGTGCCAGCAGTTTATCGCAAGGGACTTACTACAATGAGCAGTTCTTC.

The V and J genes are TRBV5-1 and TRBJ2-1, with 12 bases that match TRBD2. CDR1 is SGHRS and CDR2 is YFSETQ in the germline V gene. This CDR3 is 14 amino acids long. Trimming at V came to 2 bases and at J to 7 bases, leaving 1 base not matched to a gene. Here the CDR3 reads CASSFGLAGNEQFF. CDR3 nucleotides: TGCGCCAGCAGCTTTGGACTAGCGGGGAATGAGCAGTTCTTC.

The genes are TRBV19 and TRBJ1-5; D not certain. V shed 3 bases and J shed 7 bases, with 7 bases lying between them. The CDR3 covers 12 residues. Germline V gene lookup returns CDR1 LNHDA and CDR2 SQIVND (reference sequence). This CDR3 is CASSISDQPQHF. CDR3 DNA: TGTGCCAGTAGTATTTCAGACCAGCCCCAGCATTTT.

The CDR3 DNA is TGTGCCAGCAGTGTGGGGACTAGCCGTCCGGGGCAGTTCTTC. This encodes CASSVGTSRPGQFF. V gene TRBV2 combines with J gene TRBJ2-1; 9 bases are shared with TRBD2. Germline V gene sequence: CDR1 SNHLY, CDR2 FYNNEI. J was trimmed by 12 bases and V by 4 bases; bases with no gene match: 10. This CDR3 spans 14 amino acids.

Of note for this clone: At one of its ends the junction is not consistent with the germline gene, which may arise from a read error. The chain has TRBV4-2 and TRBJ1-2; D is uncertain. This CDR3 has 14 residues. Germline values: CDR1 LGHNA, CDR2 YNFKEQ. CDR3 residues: CASSQEGGSYGYTF. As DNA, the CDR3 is TGTGCCAGCAGTCAAGAAGGAGGTTCCTATGGCTACACCTTC.